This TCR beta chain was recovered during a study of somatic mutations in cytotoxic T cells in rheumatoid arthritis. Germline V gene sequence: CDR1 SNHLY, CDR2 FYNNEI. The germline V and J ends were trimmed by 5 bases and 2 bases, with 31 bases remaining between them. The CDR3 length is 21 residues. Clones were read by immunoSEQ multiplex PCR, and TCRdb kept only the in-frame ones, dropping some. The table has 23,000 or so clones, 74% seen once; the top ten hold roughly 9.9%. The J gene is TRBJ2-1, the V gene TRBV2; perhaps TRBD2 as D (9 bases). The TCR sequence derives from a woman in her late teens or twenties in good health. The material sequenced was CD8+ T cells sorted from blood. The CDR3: CASSRKTGEGLATVPYNEQFF. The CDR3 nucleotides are TGTGCCAGCAGTCGAAAGACAGGGGAGGGACTAGCAACGGTCCCCTACAATGAGCAGTTCTTC.